The source of this TCR beta chain is a study of identical twins. General observations from the study: Potential partial confounding of zero-insertion analyses by invariant MAIT and iNKT cells was noted. The analysis was cross-sectional rather than longitudinal within donors.

TCRdb called the 5' RACE reads again in MiXCR, with one record for every CDR3 protein. This table holds 690,000 or so distinct CDR3 sequences, roughly 6% found once. Trimming removed 1 base at V and 3 bases at J, with 7 bases between. The CDR3 totals 13 residues. Germline-derived CDR1 and CDR2 are LGHDT and YNNKEL (reference sequence). This clonotype showed up many times. Antigen unknown. The sample taken for sequencing was naive T cells sorted from blood. This sequence joins TRBV3-1 and TRBJ2-7; D is unclear. The receptor comes from a man aged 18 to 29 in good health. DNA of the CDR3: TGTGCCAGCAGCCAAGGACCGAACTACGAGCAGTACTTC. Translation gives CASSQGPNYEQYF.